The clone carrying this TCR beta chain has a count of ten or more. The record originates from a study of regulatory T cells in long-lasting Graves disease. Germline-derived CDR1 and CDR2 are MNHNS and SASEGT. CDR3 size: 13 residues. V was trimmed by 5 bases and J by 4 bases, leaving 12 bases between them. The time point: newly diagnosed GD, antithyroid drugs for less than 3 months. From PBMCs, RNA was extracted and then used to make the TCR library. An endocrinology unit in Xi'an, China, supplied the patients. To make TCR beta libraries, researchers used iRepertoire HTBI primers and Arm-PCR of CDR3 regions. TCRdb fed the multiplex PCR reads into MiXCR, producing one record per CDR3 protein. This repertoire shows more than 300,000 distinct CDR3 sequences, about 11% found once; its top ten account for approximately 17%. This sample also appeared in a second study, on T cells in Graves' hyperthyroidism and ophthalmopathy.

Sequences were derived from peripheral blood mononuclear cells (PBMCs), sampled at new diagnosis, from a patient treated with antithyroid drugs. J is TRBJ2-7 and V is TRBV6-1; D may be TRBD1 or TRBD2 (5 bases each). This receptor was identified in a woman between 18 and 30 years old with Graves disease. CDR3 loop: CASSTGARYEQYV. CDR3 sequence (DNA): TGTGCCAGCAGTACCGGGGCCCGATACGAGCAGTACGTC.